This TCR beta chain was observed in a study of cytomegalovirus exposure and HLA in healthy donors (dated by TCRdb to about 2017). At the level of the whole study: An earlier analysis of approximately 640 of the donors reported 250 to 350 Gb of sequence data and more than 90 million unique TCR beta sequences from roughly 180 million T cells. Every discovery cohort repertoire had been produced on one sequencing platform. An early release covering some 640 HLA-typed donors comprised approximately 290 gigabases of sequencing data and roughly 86 million unique TCR sequences. The T cell repertoires of some 700 subjects were profiled by immunosequencing and related to cytomegalovirus serostatus. An earlier analysis of approximately 580 of the donors used high-throughput TCR beta sequencing to judge whether each TCR beta V gene segment behaved as functional or pseudogenic. Because of strong linkage in the cohort, 4 to 6 DR-DQ haplotypes were treated as single units for association and clustering. Genome-wide SNP genotypes for about 60% of the roughly 700 donors were used in a later genetic analysis, which treated that subset as a discovery cohort. A later analysis re-analyzed previously published TCR beta repertoires from 666 donors and added high-resolution HLA genotyping to study TCR occurrence patterns. Among 398 genotyped donors of the cohort, an average of about 240,000 unique TCR beta nucleotide sequences were sequenced per donor, 15% to 20% of them non-productive. To predict cytomegalovirus infection status, the study combined high-throughput TCR immunosequencing, statistical association of individual TCRs with disease status, and machine learning. Both class I and class II loci were covered by HLA typing, at four-digit resolution. Of the 300 to 400 genotyped donors, around 81% fell in the genetic ancestry cluster associated with self-reported Caucasian donors. A separate validation cohort of some 130 different subjects was used in addition to the roughly 670-subject first cohort. The aim of the study was to test whether cataloging public T cell receptors could identify signatures of past pathogen exposure. Donor age, sex, ethnicity and CMV serostatus were compiled alongside the repertoire data. The number of donors typed differed by locus, with 629-630 for A, B, C, DRB1 and DQB1, more than 500 for DQA1, 600 to 610 for DPA1, and about 450 for DPB1. In the later analysis, no new phenotypic data were used to find candidate immune exposures; instead, reliance was placed on TCR beta sequences and their occurrence across donors. Points the paper makes about the study in general: Three of the identified cytomegalovirus-associated TCR beta chains were confirmed in vitro to be specific for cytomegalovirus antigens. Several of the top co-occurrence clusters appeared to be linked to parvovirus B19, influenza, CMV and Epstein-Barr virus, according to a later analysis. Specific HLA alleles were associated with over 15,000 TCR beta sequences at a false discovery rate of 0.05 in a later analysis. In a later analysis, HLA-associated TCR beta chains were found to be more clonally expanded and to have lower generation probabilities than equally common non-associated chains. The only immune exposure information available for the cohort was CMV serostatus. Some IMGT-functional V segments, including TRBV6-2 and TRBV6-3, could not be told apart with the 87-base-pair reads, so those segments were excluded. When HLA alleles, especially DR and DQ, strongly co-occurred, TCR associations were difficult to assign to individual alleles. Most CMV-associated TCR beta chains appeared to be HLA-restricted in a later analysis, and the HLA associations seemed to be driven largely by CMV exposure. The study gave a list of 150 to 200 TCR beta chains associated with cytomegalovirus. Presence/absence analyses assumed roughly uniform sequencing depth across donors, an assumption that may not hold. In an earlier analysis of more than 450 of the donors, most TCR beta V segments were observed in productive rearrangements about 87% or about 30% of the time, broadly matching IMGT annotations. According to the authors, the approach could potentially be generalized to other disease states and immunological phenotypes. In this cohort, only TCR beta chains were sequenced, and detectable features were limited by the absence of alpha or paired-chain data. A later genetic analysis reported fewer N-insertions in productive TCRs among donors in an Asian-associated ancestry cluster than the approximately 670-donor mean. Because HLA typing was missing for some donors at each locus, association tests included only the typed subset. In a later analysis, TCR association rates were found to vary across HLA loci, with the most associated TCRs seen for DRB1 alleles and the fewest for HLA-C alleles. A cluster of highly shared sequence variants was judged likely to represent a technical artifact of the sequencing pipeline. Cytomegalovirus status was reported to be diagnosed by the classifier with high specificity and sensitivity in both the original and validation cohorts. A later genetic analysis associated a missense DCLRE1C variant with V-gene and J-gene trimming of TCR beta chains, and an independent cohort replicated the association. Linkage disequilibrium might explain the correlated functional status among segregating V segments, but an unknown experimental factor could not be ruled out. A further reported finding was that TCR beta sequences accurately predicted the HLA-A and HLA-B alleles for most subjects in the first cohort. Across donors, most TCR sequences were observed very rarely, whereas some public TCRs were present in many individuals. Over 15 rarely observed V segments, including chromosome 9 orphons, were excluded from the earlier analysis of about 610 of the donors because counts were too low.

The germline V gene supplies CDR1 SQVTM and CDR2 ANQGSEA. V is pruned by 7 bases and J by 0 bases, leaving 7 bases of the junction without a gene match. The CDR3, cysteine through phenylalanine, is 14 amino acids long. The retained sequence is limited to the CDR3, 42 bases, with the frame set at the first base. The cohort was made up of hundreds of healthy bone marrow donors. Cohort members were all nominally healthy when sampled, although unrecorded immune exposures were likely present. The donor was CMV seronegative and was included in the group of a few hundred seronegative cohort members. A peripheral blood sample was provided by each donor, and peripheral blood mononuclear cells were used for TCR beta sequencing. Genomic DNA was extracted from the blood cell samples with the Qiagen DNeasy Blood Extraction Kit. Library construction relied on the immunoSEQ multiplex PCR assay. For the multiplex PCR, a mixture combining 60 forward primers for TCR Vbeta segments and 13 reverse primers for TCR Jbeta segments was used. The CDR3 region of rearranged TCR beta genes was amplified from genomic DNA with a multiplex PCR assay. The amplified TCR beta libraries were sequenced on the Illumina HiSeq System as 87-base-pair reads. Turning to the authors' computational methods: Across the 600 to 700 repertoires, a later analysis counted approximately 83 million unique TCR beta chains, 9.5 million to 13 million of which were shared by at least two donors. To remove PCR and sequencing errors, raw reads were error-corrected and collapsed into unique sequences using a nearest-neighbor algorithm that merged closely related sequences. To assign V, D and J gene segments, CDR3 sequences were aligned to IMGT reference sequences. For a sequence to be retained, at least a six-nucleotide match to both a V gene segment and a J gene segment was required. Rearrangements were classified as productive when the CDR3 lacked stop codons and remained in frame with V and J, and all other rearrangements were classified as non-productive. Following IMGT convention, CDR3 was defined as the stretch from the second conserved V-encoded cysteine up to the conserved J-encoded phenylalanine. The earlier analysis of a few hundred of the donors excluded sequences that lacked an unambiguous match to a single V gene segment. An earlier analysis of several hundred of the donors classified V segments as functional when productive rearrangements were above 56.7% and as segregating when the standard deviation between donors was above 5%. A statistical classification framework was built to diagnose cytomegalovirus status from the catalog of TCR beta chain sequences. A later analysis assigned V and J genes by comparing TCR nucleotide sequences with IMGT/GENE-DB human TR gene sequences. In a later analysis, CDR3 sequences and most-parsimonious VDJ recombination scenarios were assigned using the TCRdist pipeline. In a later analysis, every TCR beta chain was defined by the combination of its CDR3 amino acid sequence and its V-gene family, and reads without a unique V-gene family were dropped. In a later analysis, fewer than 650 highly shared, low-generation-probability nucleotide sequences were removed to address suspected cross-contamination and a sequencing artifact. In a later analysis, a clonal expansion index for each public chain was calculated from normalized within-repertoire ranks of inferred template counts. A later analysis computed generation probabilities with a VDJ recombination model fitted to out-of-frame rearrangements, and checked the results against IGoR. In a later analysis, TCR-TCR, TCR-HLA and TCR-CMV co-occurrence was scored with hypergeometric tests, and a repertoire-size bias correction was applied to TCR pairs. False discovery rates were estimated in a later analysis by permuting HLA or CMV assignments 20 times. In a later analysis, co-occurring TCRs were grouped using DBSCAN, and TCRdist sequence similarity was added for clustering within HLA-allele-positive subsets. Co-occurrence clustering excluded repertoires with fewer than 30,000 or more than 120,000 public chains, plus five with anomalous nucleotide sharing. TCRdb retrieved this table from immuneACCESS and kept in-frame rearrangements only. Not all clones are present; in checked studies, unresolved V genes account for under half, and no reason is known for the remainder. From that table come the V and J calls and clone size; the DNA was used to work out D and trimming. The sample table holds 200,000 to 250,000 clones, of which more than 85% were seen once. The ten largest clonotypes hold over 0.95% of the sample.

As to this clone: There is no known antigen for this receptor. Base qualities are missing; no much larger clone stands one base away.

This TCR came from a woman younger than 35 in good health and CMV-seronegative. Sequences were obtained from PBMCs. The chain was built from TRBV29-1 and TRBJ2-3, with 7 bases matching TRBD2. The nucleotides are TGCAGCGAGAGGGGACTAAGAAGCACAGATACGCAGTATTTT. Translation gives CSERGLRSTDTQYF.